This T cell receptor beta chain was captured in a study of identical twins. TCRdb re-derived calls from the 5' RACE reads in MiXCR, one entry per CDR3 protein. The profile covers 500,000 to 650,000 distinct CDR3 sequences, with just over 7% appearing a single time and around 1.6% taken by the ten largest. The length of the CDR3 is 13 residues. Germline loops: CDR1 SQVTM, CDR2 ANQGSEA. V was clipped by 7 bases and J by 4 bases; unmatched bases: 4. The donors were all healthy and Caucasian. These data were also reused for a study on yellow fever vaccine responses in identical twins.

The sequenced sample consisted of PBMCs. This sequence was found in a woman aged 18-29 years in good health. The chain joins TRBV29-1 to TRBJ2-1, with 10 positions matching TRBD2. CDR3 residues: CSGRTSGYNEQFF. In DNA, the CDR3 is TGCAGCGGAAGGACTAGCGGTTACAATGAGCAGTTCTTC.